This TCR beta chain was retrieved from a study of cytomegalovirus exposure and HLA in healthy donors. V lost 6 bases, J lost 3 bases, and 18 bases lay in between. Germline V gives CDR1 SEHNR, CDR2 FQNEAQ (reference sequence). This CDR3 region has 15 residues. Both 60 Vbeta primers and 13 Jbeta primers went into the PCR. The repertoire was sequenced with immunoSEQ multiplex PCR; TCRdb's copy has only in-frame clones and lacks some. Recorded here are about 40,000 clones; the top ten clones represent approximately 2%. With respect to this clone: Its matching antigen is unknown.

Study-level findings and limits: Across HLA loci, a later analysis found differing TCR association rates, with DRB1 most and HLA-C fewest.

The sequence was obtained from a young woman in good health and CMV-seronegative. The chain joins TRBV7-9 to TRBJ2-7, with D possibly TRBD1 on 6 matching bases. Sequencing was done on a sample of PBMCs. The CDR3 sequence: CASSVLGTLNYEQYF. DNA of the CDR3: TGTGCCAGCAGTGTCCTCGGGACACTAAACTACGAGCAGTACTTC.